This is a list of T cell receptor beta chains from one sample in a study of long-term antiretroviral therapy in people with HIV. Clones were read by immunoSEQ multiplex PCR, and TCRdb kept only the in-frame ones, dropping some. The table records roughly 20,000 clones, 86% of them present only once. The sequenced sample was unsorted PBMCs, obtained 1.8 years before starting antiretroviral therapy. The receptors originated from a woman aged 30 to 39 with HIV. CDR3s include the opening cysteine and the closing phenylalanine or tryptophan. D genes are given only for firm matches. A row's size may be missing; if present it is once, few, many or a size class.

j_gene,v_gene,abundance,d_gene,CDR3nt,CDR3aa
TRBJ1-4,TRBV30,NA,TRBD1,TGTGCCTGGAAAGGGTCAGGGGGTGAAAAACTGTTTTTT,CAWKGSGGEKLFF
TRBJ1-1,TRBV19,once,TRBD1,TGTGCCAGTAGTACTCAGGGGGTGAACACTGAAGCTTTCTTT,CASSTQGVNTEAFF
TRBJ1-2,TRBV5-5,NA,NA,TGTGCCAGCAGCGAGACTATACTGTCTAACTATGGCTACACCTTC,CASSETILSNYGYTF
TRBJ2-1,TRBV10-3,NA,TRBD1,TGTGCCATCAGTCCGGACAGGGTGGGGGAGTACAATGAGCAGTTCTTC,CAISPDRVGEYNEQFF
TRBJ1-1,TRBV5-1,NA,NA,TGCGCCAGCAGCGTAACAGGGACGGACACTGAAGCTTTCTTT,CASSVTGTDTEAFF
TRBJ1-1,TRBV6-5,NA,TRBD1,TGTGCCAGCAGCCTGGACAGGGGAATCGAAGCTTTCTTT,CASSLDRGIEAFF
TRBJ1-1,TRBV28,NA,NA,TGTGCCAGCAGATCCACAGGGAGCTTTCTTGAAGCTTTCTTT,CASRSTGSFLEAFF
TRBJ2-1,TRBV11-2,NA,NA,TGTGCCAGCAGGGCCTTGAGAGGGGGGGCCGGGAATGAGCAGTTCTTC,CASRALRGGAGNEQFF
TRBJ1-2,TRBV2,NA,NA,TGTGCCAGCAGTGAGCGGGGAGCGAACTATGGCTACACCTTC,CASSERGANYGYTF
TRBJ1-1,TRBV5-6,NA,TRBD1,TGTGCCAGCAGCTTGGAGGGACAGGGATCGGACACTGAAGCTTTCTTT,CASSLEGQGSDTEAFF
TRBJ2-7,TRBV28,NA,TRBD2,TGTGCCAGCAGCCCCGCGGGGGGACCTTACGAGCAGTACTTC,CASSPAGGPYEQYF
TRBJ1-1,TRBV5-8,NA,NA,TGTGCCAGCAGCGGGTACCGGGACCTCCGTGTCTCTGAAGCTTTCTTT,CASSGYRDLRVSEAFF
TRBJ1-3,TRBV5-8,NA,NA,TGTGCCAGCAGCTTGTGGACAGCCTCTGGAAACACCATATATTTT,CASSLWTASGNTIYF
TRBJ1-1,TRBV6-5,NA,NA,TGTGCCACCTCCCCGCCCCTTCGGACTGAAGCTTTCTTT,CATSPPLRTEAFF
TRBJ2-1,TRBV9,once,TRBD2,TGTGCCAGCAGCGTAGCCGGACTAGCGGGGGGGCACAATGAGCAGTTCTTC,CASSVAGLAGGHNEQFF
TRBJ2-3,TRBV4-1,NA,NA,TGCGCCAGCAGCCAAAACAGGGAGACAGATACGCAGTATTTT,CASSQNRETDTQYF
TRBJ1-1,TRBV6-1,NA,NA,TGTGCCAGCAGTGCTGCGGGGTACACTGAAGCTTTCTTT,CASSAAGYTEAFF
TRBJ1-3,TRBV7-8,NA,NA,TGTGCCAGCAGCTTAAACTCTGGAAACACCATATATTTT,CASSLNSGNTIYF
TRBJ2-1,TRBV5-1,NA,NA,TGCGCCAGCAGCAGGGAGGCCGGGGGAGGTAAGAATGAGCAGTTCTTC,CASSREAGGGKNEQFF
TRBJ2-1,TRBV7-8,NA,TRBD2,TGTGCCAGCAGCTCCTTGACTAGCGGGGGTTACAATGAGCAGTTCTTC,CASSSLTSGGYNEQFF
TRBJ2-5,TRBV20-1,NA,NA,TGCAGCTGTCGGAGGCAAGAGACCCAGTACTTC,CSCRRQETQYF
TRBJ2-1,TRBV7-3,once,NA,TGTGCCAGCAGCTTAACGCCTAGCTTCCATGAGCAGTTCTTC,CASSLTPSFHEQFF
TRBJ2-4,TRBV29-1,NA,NA,TGCAGCGTCTCTGGACCTGCTGAAAACATTCAGTACTTC,CSVSGPAENIQYF
TRBJ1-2,TRBV7-3,NA,TRBD1,TGTGCCAGCAGCCCCGGGACAGGGCTCTATGGCTACACCTTC,CASSPGTGLYGYTF
TRBJ1-1,TRBV6-5,NA,NA,TGTGCCAGCAGTTACTCACCAGGGCATCGCACTGAAGCTTTCTTT,CASSYSPGHRTEAFF
TRBJ1-1,TRBV2,NA,NA,TGTGCCAGCAGTGTACAGATTGAAGCTTTCTTT,CASSVQIEAFF
TRBJ2-3,TRBV5-8,few,NA,TGTGCCAGCAGCTTGGGGGGTACTACAGATACGCAGTATTTT,CASSLGGTTDTQYF
TRBJ2-7,TRBV18,NA,TRBD2,TGTGCCAGCTCCCCCGTTGGGGGACTAGCCGCATCCTACGAGCAGTACTTC,CASSPVGGLAASYEQYF
TRBJ2-1,TRBV19,NA,NA,TGTGCCAGTAGTCTTTCAAAATACAATGAGCAGTTCTTC,CASSLSKYNEQFF
TRBJ1-2,TRBV6-6,NA,NA,TGTGCCAGCAGTCTCCTGGGGGCGGGGTATGGCTACACCTTC,CASSLLGAGYGYTF
TRBJ2-6,TRBV18,NA,NA,TGTGCCAGCTCACCACGCTTCTTTTCGAGCTCTGGGGCCAACGTCCTGACTTTC,CASSPRFFSSSGANVLTF
TRBJ1-3,TRBV9,NA,NA,TGTGCCAGCAGCGTAACTACTAGCTCTGGAAACACCATATATTTT,CASSVTTSSGNTIYF
TRBJ1-5,TRBV11-2,few,NA,TGTGCCAGCAGCGTCGGGACGGCCTACAATCAGCCCCAGCATTTT,CASSVGTAYNQPQHF
TRBJ2-5,TRBV5-6,NA,NA,TGTGCCAGCAGCTTGGAGAGCCTCCAAGTGGAGACCCAGTACTTC,CASSLESLQVETQYF
TRBJ2-3,TRBV30,NA,NA,TGTGCCTGGAGTGTAACAGATACGCAGTATTTT,CAWSVTDTQYF
TRBJ2-2,TRBV6-5,NA,NA,TGTGCCAGCACTCTCCGGGGGCCAACCGGGGAGCTGTTTTTT,CASTLRGPTGELFF
TRBJ1-5,TRBV6-5,NA,NA,TGTGCCAGCAGTTACTCGTCCTTTCAGCCCCAGCATTTT,CASSYSSFQPQHF
TRBJ2-2,TRBV27,NA,NA,TGTGCCAGCAGTCCACTAGGTGCCGGGGAGCTGTTTTTT,CASSPLGAGELFF
TRBJ2-5,TRBV10-3,NA,NA,TGTGCCATCAGCTTAAGACAGGATTCGGGAGAGACCCAGTACTTC,CAISLRQDSGETQYF
TRBJ2-3,TRBV5-1,once,TRBD1,TGCGCCAGCAGCTTGGGGGCCTGGACAGGGGGTTGGTATTTT,CASSLGAWTGGWYF
TRBJ2-3,TRBV19,NA,TRBD2,TGTGCCAGTAGTATTTGGAGCGGGGGCACAGATACGCAGTATTTT,CASSIWSGGTDTQYF
TRBJ2-3,TRBV5-1,NA,TRBD1,TGCGCCAGCAGCTCCCGGGACAGGGGCACAGATACGCAGTATTTT,CASSSRDRGTDTQYF
TRBJ2-7,TRBV29-1,NA,NA,TGCAGCGTTAGGTCGGACGTACGCTACGAGCAGTACTTC,CSVRSDVRYEQYF
TRBJ2-1,TRBV12-5,NA,NA,TGTGCTAGTGGGGAGGGGGCTCTGGGGAATGAGCAGTTCTTC,CASGEGALGNEQFF
TRBJ1-4,TRBV7-9,NA,NA,TGTGCCAGCAGCTTAAGGCAGGGTGGTGAAAAACTGTTTTTT,CASSLRQGGEKLFF
TRBJ2-5,TRBV19,NA,TRBD1,TGTGCCAGTAGTGCCACCGGGACAGGGGGCAGGGGGGGCCAGTACTTC,CASSATGTGGRGGQYF
TRBJ2-3,TRBV27,NA,NA,TGTGCCAGCAGGCCAAGCCGATCGGGAAGGATCACAGATACGCAGTATTTT,CASRPSRSGRITDTQYF
TRBJ2-5,TRBV7-9,NA,TRBD2,TGTGCCAGCAGCTGGGGGACTAGCGGGAGACCTTCCCAAGAGACCCAGTACTTC,CASSWGTSGRPSQETQYF
TRBJ2-1,TRBV5-1,NA,NA,TGCGCCAGCAGCTTGGGGGCAGGGCCGTCGTACAATGAGCAGTTCTTC,CASSLGAGPSYNEQFF
TRBJ2-2,TRBV5-6,once,NA,TGTGCCAGCAGCTTGATAGGAGCCGCGAACACCGGGGAGCTGTTTTTT,CASSLIGAANTGELFF
TRBJ2-3,TRBV5-5,NA,TRBD2,TGTGCCAGCAGCGGGGGTAGCGGGGCAGATACGCAGTATTTT,CASSGGSGADTQYF
TRBJ2-2,TRBV28,NA,NA,TGTGCCAGCAGCTTGGAGGCCGGGGAGCTGTTTTTT,CASSLEAGELFF